This TCR beta chain emerged from a study of early T cells in non-severe SARS-CoV-2 infection. In its sample, this clonotype was seen a few times. Germline-derived CDR1 and CDR2 are GTSNPN and SVGIG (reference sequence). The CDR3 is 12 residues long. V gave up 7 bases and J gave up 5 bases, with 14 bases separating them. TCRdb ran MiXCR on the 5' RACE reads and lists one entry per CDR3 protein. The sample consists of some 82,000 distinct CDR3 sequences, 5% to 7% of them appearing once. This TCR was recovered from an adult who was a healthcare worker with PCR-confirmed SARS-CoV-2 infection or an uninfected control (not recorded which). Sample: whole blood. The chain carries TRBV30 and TRBJ2-5; D is unresolved. DNA of the CDR3: TGTGCCTCGCGCGCAGGAAAGGAGACCCAGTACTTC. Its translation is CASRAGKETQYF.